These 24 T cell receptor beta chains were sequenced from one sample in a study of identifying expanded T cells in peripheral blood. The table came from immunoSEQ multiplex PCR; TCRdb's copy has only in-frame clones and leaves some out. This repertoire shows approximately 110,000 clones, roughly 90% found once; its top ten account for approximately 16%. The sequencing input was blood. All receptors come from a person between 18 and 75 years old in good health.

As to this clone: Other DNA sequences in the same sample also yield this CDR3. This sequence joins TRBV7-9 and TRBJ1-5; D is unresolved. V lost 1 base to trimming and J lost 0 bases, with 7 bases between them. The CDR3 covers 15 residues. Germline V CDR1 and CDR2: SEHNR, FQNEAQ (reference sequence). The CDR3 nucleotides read TGTGCCAGCAGCTTAGATGGGTATAGCAATCAGCCCCAGCATTTT. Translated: CASSLDGYSNQPQHF.

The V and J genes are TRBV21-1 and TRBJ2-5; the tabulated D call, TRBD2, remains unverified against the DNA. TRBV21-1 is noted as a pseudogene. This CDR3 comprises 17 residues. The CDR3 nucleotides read TGTGCCAGCAGCAAAAAAGAACGGGGGGGCCGGTGGGAGACCCAGTACTTC. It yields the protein CASSKKERGGRWETQYF.

The CDR3 coding sequence is TGTGCCAGCAGCTTACTGCTAGCCGGCCTCGGCTACGAGCAGTACTTC. Its translation is CASSLLLAGLGYEQYF. This chain connects TRBV7-2 to TRBJ2-7, with TRBD2 as a possible D gene (5 bases). The V end lost 2 bases, the J end lost 3 bases, and 17 bases lay between the germline ends. This CDR3 contains 16 residues. From germline, CDR1 is SGHTA and CDR2 FQGNSA. Filled out from reference TRBV7-2 and TRBJ2-7, the complete variable domain reads GAGVSQSPSNKVTEKGKDVELRCDPISGHTALYWYRQSLGQGLEFLIYFQGNSAPDKSGLPSDRFSAERTGGSVSTLTIQRTQQEDSAVYLCASSLLLAGLGYEQYFGPGTRLTVT.

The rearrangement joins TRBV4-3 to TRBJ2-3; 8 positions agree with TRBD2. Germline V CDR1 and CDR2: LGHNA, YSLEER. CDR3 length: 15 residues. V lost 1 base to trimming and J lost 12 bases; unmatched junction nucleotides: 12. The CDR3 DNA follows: TGCGCCAGCAGCCAAGTGGTAATAGCGGGGATAGTTCAGTATTTT. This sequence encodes CASSQVVIAGIVQYF.

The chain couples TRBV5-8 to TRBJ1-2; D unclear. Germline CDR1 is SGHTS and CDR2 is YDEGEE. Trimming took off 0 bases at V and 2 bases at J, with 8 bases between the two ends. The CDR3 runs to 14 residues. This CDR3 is CASSLVTENYGYTF. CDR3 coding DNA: TGTGCCAGCAGCTTGGTAACAGAAAACTATGGCTACACCTTC.

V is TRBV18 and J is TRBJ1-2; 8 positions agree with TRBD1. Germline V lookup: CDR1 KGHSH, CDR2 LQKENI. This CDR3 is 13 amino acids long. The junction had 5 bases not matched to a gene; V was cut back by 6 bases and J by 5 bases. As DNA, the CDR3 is TGTGCCAGCTCCCAAGACAGGGGTTATGGCTACACCTTC. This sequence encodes CASSQDRGYGYTF.

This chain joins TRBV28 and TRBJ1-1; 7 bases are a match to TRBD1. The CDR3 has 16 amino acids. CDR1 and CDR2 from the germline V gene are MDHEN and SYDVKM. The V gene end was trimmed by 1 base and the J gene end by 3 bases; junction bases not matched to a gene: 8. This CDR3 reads CASSLFHRGGHTEAFF. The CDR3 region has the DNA TGTGCCAGCAGTTTATTCCACCGAGGGGGCCACACTGAAGCTTTCTTT.

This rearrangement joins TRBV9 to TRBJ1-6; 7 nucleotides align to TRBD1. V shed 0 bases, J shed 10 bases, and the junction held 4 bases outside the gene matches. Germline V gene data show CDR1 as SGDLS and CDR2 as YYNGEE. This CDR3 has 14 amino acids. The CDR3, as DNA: TGTGCCAGCAGCGTAGCGGGACAGAGATCACCCCTCCACTTT. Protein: CASSVAGQRSPLHF.

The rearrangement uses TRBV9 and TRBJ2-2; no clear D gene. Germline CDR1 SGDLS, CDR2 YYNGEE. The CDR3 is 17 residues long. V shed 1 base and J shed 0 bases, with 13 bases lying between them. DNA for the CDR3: TGTGCCAGCAGCGTACCCCCGAGTTCCACGAACACCGGGGAGCTGTTTTTT. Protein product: CASSVPPSSTNTGELFF.

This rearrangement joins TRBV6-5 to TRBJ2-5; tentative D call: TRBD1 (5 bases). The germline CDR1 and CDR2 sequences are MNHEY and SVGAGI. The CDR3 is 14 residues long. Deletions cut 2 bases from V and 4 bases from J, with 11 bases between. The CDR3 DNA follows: TGTGCCAGCAGTTACAATTACAGGCCAGAGACCCAGTACTTC. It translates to CASSYNYRPETQYF.

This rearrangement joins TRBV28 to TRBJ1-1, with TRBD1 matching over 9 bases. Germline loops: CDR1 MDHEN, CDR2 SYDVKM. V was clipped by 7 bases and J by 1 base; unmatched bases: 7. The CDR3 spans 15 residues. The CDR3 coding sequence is TGTGCCAGCATCACAGGGGGCACCCCGAACACTGAAGCTTTCTTT. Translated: CASITGGTPNTEAFF.

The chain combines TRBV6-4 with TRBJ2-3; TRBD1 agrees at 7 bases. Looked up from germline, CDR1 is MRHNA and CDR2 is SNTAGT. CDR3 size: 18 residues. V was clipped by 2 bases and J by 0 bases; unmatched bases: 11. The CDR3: CASSDRRDGTASTDTQYF. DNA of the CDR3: TGTGCCAGCAGTGACCGCAGGGATGGGACAGCTAGCACAGATACGCAGTATTTT.

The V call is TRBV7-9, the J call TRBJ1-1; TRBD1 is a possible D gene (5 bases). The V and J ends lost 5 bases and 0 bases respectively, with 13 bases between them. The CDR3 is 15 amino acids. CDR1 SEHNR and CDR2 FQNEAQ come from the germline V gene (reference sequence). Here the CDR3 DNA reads TGTGCCAGCAGCCTTTCTTCAGGGATGAACACTGAAGCTTTCTTT. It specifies CASSLSSGMNTEAFF.

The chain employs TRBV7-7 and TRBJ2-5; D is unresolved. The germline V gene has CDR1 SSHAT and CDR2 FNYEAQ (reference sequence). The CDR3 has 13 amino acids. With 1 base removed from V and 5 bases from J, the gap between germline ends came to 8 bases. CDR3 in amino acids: CASSLGGQETQYF. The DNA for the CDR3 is TGTGCCAGCAGCTTAGGCGGCCAGGAGACCCAGTACTTC.

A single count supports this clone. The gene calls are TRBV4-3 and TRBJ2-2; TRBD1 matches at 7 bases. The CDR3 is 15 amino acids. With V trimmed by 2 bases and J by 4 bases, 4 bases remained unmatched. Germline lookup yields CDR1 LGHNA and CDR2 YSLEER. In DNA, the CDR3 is TGCGCCAGCAGCCAAACTTACAGGGGCACCGGGGAGCTGTTTTTT. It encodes CASSQTYRGTGELFF.

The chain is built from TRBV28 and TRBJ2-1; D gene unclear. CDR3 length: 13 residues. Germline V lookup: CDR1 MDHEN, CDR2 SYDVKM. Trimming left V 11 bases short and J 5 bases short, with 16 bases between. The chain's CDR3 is CAVRPVQHNEQFF. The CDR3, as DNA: TGTGCCGTACGACCCGTGCAACACAATGAGCAGTTCTTC.

The CDR3, as DNA: TGTGCCAGCAGCCACCTTCTAGCGGGGGAAGAGACCCAGTACTTC. It translates to CASSHLLAGEETQYF. This chain connects TRBV14 to TRBJ2-5, with TRBD2 matching 10 bases. The J segment lost 3 bases and the V segment lost 3 bases, leaving 4 bases of the junction unmatched. The germline V gene encodes CDR1 SGHDN and CDR2 FVKESK. This CDR3 contains 15 residues.

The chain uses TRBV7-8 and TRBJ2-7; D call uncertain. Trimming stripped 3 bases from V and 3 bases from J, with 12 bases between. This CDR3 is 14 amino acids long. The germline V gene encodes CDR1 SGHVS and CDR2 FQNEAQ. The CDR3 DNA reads TGTGCCAGCAGCTTTTCCCTCATCGACTACGAGCAGTACTTC. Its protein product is CASSFSLIDYEQYF.

CDR3 sequence (DNA): TGCGCCAGCAGCATTTTAGCGGCCCCGAGCTCCTACAATGAGCAGTTCTTC. It encodes CASSILAAPSSYNEQFF. This sequence joins TRBV5-1 and TRBJ2-1, with a tentative D call TRBD2 (6 bases). CDR1 is SGHRS, CDR2 YFSETQ, per germline. The CDR3 has 17 residues. Trimming left V 4 bases short and J 0 bases short, with 17 bases between.

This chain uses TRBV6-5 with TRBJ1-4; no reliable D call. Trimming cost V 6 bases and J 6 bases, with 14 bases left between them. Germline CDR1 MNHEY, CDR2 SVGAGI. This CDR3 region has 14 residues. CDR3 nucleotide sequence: TGTGCCAGCAGCGGCAGTATGGTGGATGAAAAACTGTTTTTT. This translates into CASSGSMVDEKLFF.

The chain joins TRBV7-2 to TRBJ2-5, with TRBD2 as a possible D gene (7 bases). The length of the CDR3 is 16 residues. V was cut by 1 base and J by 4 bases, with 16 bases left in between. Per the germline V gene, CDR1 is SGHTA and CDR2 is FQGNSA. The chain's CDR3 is CASSLGDTRGGETQYF. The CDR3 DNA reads TGTGCCAGCAGCTTAGGGGATACTAGGGGGGGAGAGACCCAGTACTTC.

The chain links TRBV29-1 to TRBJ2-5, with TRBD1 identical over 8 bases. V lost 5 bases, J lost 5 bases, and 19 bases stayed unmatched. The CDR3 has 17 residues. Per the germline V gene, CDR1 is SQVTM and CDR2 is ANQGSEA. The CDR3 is CSVYLGLRGLPTETQYF. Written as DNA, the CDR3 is TGCAGCGTTTACCTGGGACTCAGGGGGCTACCAACGGAGACCCAGTACTTC.

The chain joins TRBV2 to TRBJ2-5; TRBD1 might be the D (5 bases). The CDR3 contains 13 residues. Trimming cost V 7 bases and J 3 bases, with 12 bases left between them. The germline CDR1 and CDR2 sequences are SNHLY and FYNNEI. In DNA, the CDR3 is TGTGCCAGCACCTTGCAAGGGGAAGAGACCCAGTACTTC. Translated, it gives CASTLQGEETQYF.

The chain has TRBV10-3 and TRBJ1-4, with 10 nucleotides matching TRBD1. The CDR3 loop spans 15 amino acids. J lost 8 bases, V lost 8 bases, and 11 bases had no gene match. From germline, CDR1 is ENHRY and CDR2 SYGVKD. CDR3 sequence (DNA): TGTGCCATCCGGCAAGGGGACAGGGGTCGGGAAAAACTGTTTTTT. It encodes CAIRQGDRGREKLFF.